This TCR beta chain was identified in a study of shared clonotypes between healthy human individuals. Overall study context: Three CD4 naive, three CD4 memory, two CD8 naive and one CD8 memory plate were used per donor.

CDR3 length: 15 residues. Per the germline V gene, CDR1 is SGHKS and CDR2 is YYEKEE (reference sequence). Trimming removed 0 bases at V and 2 bases at J, with 10 bases between. Profiled with immunoSEQ multiplex PCR; TCRdb holds only in-frame clones, not every one. This sample yields about 600,000 clones, of which around 97% are seen a single time; 0.057% belongs to the top ten. Concerning this clone: What it binds is unknown.

Findings of the study overall: As a rule, naive subsets had a larger estimated richness than memory subsets. With a few donors compared, around 5% of naive CD4 clonotypes were shared.

The origin of this receptor is a woman aged 25 to 45 in good health. Material for sequencing was naive CD4+ T cells sorted from blood. Described subset: CD45RA+ positively selected. The V gene is TRBV5-5, the J gene TRBJ2-3, with TRBD2 as a possible D gene (6 bases). This CDR3 reads CASSLGTIATDTQYF. In DNA form, the CDR3 reads TGTGCCAGCAGCTTGGGGACTATTGCCACAGATACGCAGTATTTT.